Each of the 8 T cell receptor beta chains below was sequenced from the same sample in a study of PD-L1 blockade in urothelial cancer. TCRdb's table, derived via immunoSEQ multiplex PCR, lists solely in-frame clones and lacks some. The sample contains 95,000 to 100,000 clones, around 90% of which appear only once. Time point in this sample: pretreatment peripheral blood. The source was PBMCs, collected around atezolizumab (anti-PD-L1) treatment. These receptors came from a man aged 55 to 69 with urothelial cancer.

The rearrangement joins TRBV2 to TRBJ2-1; 11 bases map to TRBD2. J was trimmed by 9 bases and V by 8 bases; bases with no gene match: 9. Per the germline V gene, CDR1 is SNHLY and CDR2 is FYNNEI. The CDR3 length is 14 residues. The CDR3 reads CASGVGLAGGEQFF. CDR3 in DNA: TGTGCCAGCGGCGTCGGACTAGCGGGCGGTGAGCAGTTCTTC.

The rearrangement joins TRBV19 to TRBJ2-7, with 9 bases matching TRBD1. CDR1 is LNHDA and CDR2 is SQIVND in the germline V gene (reference sequence). The CDR3 has 16 residues. V lost 0 bases, J lost 5 bases, and 8 bases stayed unmatched. The CDR3 coding sequence is TGTGCCAGTAGTATAGATCTTGGGACAGGGATGGACGAGCAGTACTTC. Protein product: CASSIDLGTGMDEQYF. Based on the CDR3 plus reference TRBV19 and TRBJ2-7, the full variable domain is DGGITQSPKYLFRKEGQNVTLSCEQNLNHDAMYWYRQDPGQGLRLIYYSQIVNDFQKGDIAEGYSVSREKKESFPLTVTSAQKNPTAFYLCASSIDLGTGMDEQYFGPGTRLTVT.

This sequence joins TRBV9 and TRBJ1-2; 8 bases map to TRBD1. This CDR3 contains 17 residues. Germline trimming cut 0 bases from V and 0 bases from J; bases unmatched to any gene: 7. CDR1 and CDR2 (germline): SGDLS, YYNGEE. The CDR3, as DNA: TGTGCCAGCAGCGTAGGGACAGGGACAAATACTAACTATGGCTACACCTTC. Its protein product is CASSVGTGTNTNYGYTF.

The gene calls are TRBV5-1 and TRBJ1-2; D is undetermined. V shed 0 bases and J shed 4 bases, with 7 bases lying between them. In germline, CDR1 is SGHRS, CDR2 YFSETQ. There are 13 residues in the CDR3. The CDR3 protein is CASSLGEIYGYTF. In DNA, the CDR3 is TGCGCCAGCAGCTTGGGGGAGATCTATGGCTACACCTTC.

The CDR3 DNA is TGTGCCAGCAGCCCCTTCTGGGCCCAAGAGACCCAGTACTTC. This gives the protein CASSPFWAQETQYF. The V call is TRBV7-9, the J call TRBJ2-5, with D hard to call. V lost 5 bases, J lost 1 base, and 11 bases lay in between. CDR1 and CDR2 (germline): SEHNR, FQNEAQ (reference sequence). The CDR3 totals 14 residues.

The V gene is TRBV7-2, the J gene TRBJ2-4, with TRBD1 matching 7 bases. The CDR3 is 16 residues long. With 3 bases clipped from V and 1 base from J, the junction kept 6 bases outside the gene matches. Germline-derived CDR1 and CDR2 are SGHTA and FQGNSA. The CDR3 reads CASSLQTGRAKNIQYF. As DNA, the CDR3 is TGTGCCAGCAGCTTGCAGACAGGGCGGGCCAAAAACATTCAGTACTTC.

This clone was detected ten times or more. The chain has TRBV7-9 and TRBJ1-1; 7 bases align to TRBD1. V was clipped by 3 bases and J by 1 base; unmatched bases: 2. Looked up from germline, CDR1 is SEHNR and CDR2 is FQNEAQ (reference sequence). The CDR3 is 14 amino acids. The CDR3 is CASSLRQGNTEAFF. CDR3 DNA sequence: TGTGCCAGCAGCTTGAGACAGGGGAACACTGAAGCTTTCTTT.

This chain links TRBV9 with TRBJ2-3; 9 nucleotides match TRBD1. Germline CDR1 and CDR2: SGDLS and YYNGEE. The J segment lost 0 bases and the V segment lost 7 bases, leaving 9 bases of the junction unmatched. This CDR3 contains 16 residues. The CDR3 sequence: CASSPRTGASTDTQYF. The DNA for the CDR3 is TGTGCCAGCTCCCCCCGGACAGGGGCGAGCACAGATACGCAGTATTTT.